The entry below describes one TCR beta chain. Generated by immunoSEQ multiplex PCR, the TCRdb table keeps only in-frame clones and is missing some. The sample contains approximately 60,000 clones, about four fifths of which appear only once. This sample is part of a study of T cells in tumors after PD-1 blockade. This CDR3 contains 15 residues. V lost 10 bases and J lost 4, with 23 bases in between. From germline, CDR1 is SGHNT and CDR2 YYREEE (reference sequence). This receptor was identified in a human donor with basal cell carcinoma. Specimen: PBMCs, collected before anti-PD-1 treatment. V is TRBV5-4 and J is TRBJ1-2; D remains ambiguous. The CDR3 DNA is TGTGCCGGTAACTACGGAGGCCAGACTTCCTATGGCTACACCTTC. It is translated as CAGNYGGQTSYGYTF.